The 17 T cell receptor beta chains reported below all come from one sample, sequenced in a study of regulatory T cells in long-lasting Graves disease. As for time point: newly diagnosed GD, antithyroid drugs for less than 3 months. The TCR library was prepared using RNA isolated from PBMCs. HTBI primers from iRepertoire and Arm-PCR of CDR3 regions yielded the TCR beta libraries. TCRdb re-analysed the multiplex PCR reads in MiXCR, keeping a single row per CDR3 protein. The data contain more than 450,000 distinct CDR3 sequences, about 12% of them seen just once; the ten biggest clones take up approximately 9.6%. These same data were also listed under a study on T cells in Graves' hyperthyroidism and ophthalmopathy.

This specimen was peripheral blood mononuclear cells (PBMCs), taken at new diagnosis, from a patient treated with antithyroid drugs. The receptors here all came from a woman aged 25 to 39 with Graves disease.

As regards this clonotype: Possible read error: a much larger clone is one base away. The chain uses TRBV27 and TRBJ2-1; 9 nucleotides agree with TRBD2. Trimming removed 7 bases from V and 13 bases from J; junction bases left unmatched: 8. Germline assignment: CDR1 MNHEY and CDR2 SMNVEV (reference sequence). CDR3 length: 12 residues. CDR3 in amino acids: CASNRPGLAQFF. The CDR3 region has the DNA TGTGCCAGCAATCGCCCGGGACTAGCTCAGTTCTTC.

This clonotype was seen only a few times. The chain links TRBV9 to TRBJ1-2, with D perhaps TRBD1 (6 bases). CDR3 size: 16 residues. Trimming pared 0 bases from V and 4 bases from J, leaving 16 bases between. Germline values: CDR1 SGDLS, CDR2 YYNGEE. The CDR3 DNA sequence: TGTGCCAGCAGCGTAGTCGGACAGACAACTCCCTATGGCTACACCTTC. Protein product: CASSVVGQTTPYGYTF. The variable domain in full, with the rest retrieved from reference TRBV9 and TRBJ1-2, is DSGVTQTPKHLITATGQRVTLRCSPRSGDLSVYWYQQSLDQGLQFLIQYYNGEERAKGNILERFSAQQFPDLHSELNLSSLELGDSALYFCASSVVGQTTPYGYTFGSGTRLTVV.

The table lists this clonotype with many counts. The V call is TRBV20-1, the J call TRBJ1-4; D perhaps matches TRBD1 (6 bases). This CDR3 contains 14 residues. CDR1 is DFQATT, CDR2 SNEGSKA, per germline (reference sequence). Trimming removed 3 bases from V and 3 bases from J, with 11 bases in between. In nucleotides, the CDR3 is TGCAGTGCTAGGGGGGACATCTCTAATGAAAAACTGTTTTTT. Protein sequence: CSARGDISNEKLFF.

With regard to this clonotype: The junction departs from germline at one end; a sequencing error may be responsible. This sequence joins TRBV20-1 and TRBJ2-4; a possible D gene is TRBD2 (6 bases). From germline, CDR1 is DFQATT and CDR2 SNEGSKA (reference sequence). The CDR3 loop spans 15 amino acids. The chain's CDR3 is CSARNAGLAKNIQCF. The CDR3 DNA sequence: TGCAGTGCTAGAAACGCGGGGCTAGCCAAAAACATTCAGTGCTTC.

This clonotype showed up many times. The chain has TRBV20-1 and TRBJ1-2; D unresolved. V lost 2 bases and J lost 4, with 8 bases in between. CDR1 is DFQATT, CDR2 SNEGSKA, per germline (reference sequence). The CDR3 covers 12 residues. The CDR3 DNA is TGCAGTGCTAGAATCGGAACCTATGGCTACACCTTC. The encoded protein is CSARIGTYGYTF.

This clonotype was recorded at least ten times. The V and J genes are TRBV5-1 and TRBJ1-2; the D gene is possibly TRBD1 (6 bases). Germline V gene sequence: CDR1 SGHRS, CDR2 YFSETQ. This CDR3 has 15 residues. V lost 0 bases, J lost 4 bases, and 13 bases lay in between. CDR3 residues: CASSLAGGPPYGYTF. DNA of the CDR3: TGCGCCAGCAGCTTGGCGGGGGGCCCCCCCTATGGCTACACCTTC.

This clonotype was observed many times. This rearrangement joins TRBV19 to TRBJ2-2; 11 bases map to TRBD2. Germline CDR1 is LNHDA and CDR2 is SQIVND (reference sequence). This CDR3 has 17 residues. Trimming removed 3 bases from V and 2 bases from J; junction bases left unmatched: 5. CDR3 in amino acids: CASSMWLAGGNTGELFF. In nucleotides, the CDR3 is TGTGCCAGTAGTATGTGGCTAGCGGGAGGAAACACCGGGGAGCTGTTTTTT.

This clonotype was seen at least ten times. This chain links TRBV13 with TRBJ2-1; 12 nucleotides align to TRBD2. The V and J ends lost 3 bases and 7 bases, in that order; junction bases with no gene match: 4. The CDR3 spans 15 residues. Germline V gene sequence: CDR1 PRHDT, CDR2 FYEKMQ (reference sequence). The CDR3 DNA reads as TGTGCCAGCAGCTTGGAGACTAGCGGGAGTAATGAGCAGTTCTTC. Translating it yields CASSLETSGSNEQFF.

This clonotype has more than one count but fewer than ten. The CDR3 loop is CAWSWGQQNQPQHF. In DNA, the CDR3 is TGTGCCTGGAGTTGGGGACAGCAAAATCAGCCCCAGCATTTT. This chain uses TRBV30 with TRBJ1-5, with 7 bases aligning to TRBD1. The CDR3 is 14 amino acids. Germline V gene sequence: CDR1 GTSNPN, CDR2 SVGIG (reference sequence). After removal of 2 bases from V and 4 bases from J, the junction contained 5 bases not matched to a gene.

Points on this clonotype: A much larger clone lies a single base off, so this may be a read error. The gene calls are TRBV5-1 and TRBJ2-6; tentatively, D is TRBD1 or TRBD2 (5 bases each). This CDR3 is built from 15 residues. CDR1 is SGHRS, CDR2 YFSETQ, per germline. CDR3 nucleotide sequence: TGCGCCAGCAGCTTGCCGGGAAGAGGGGCCAACGTCCTGGCTTTC. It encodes CASSLPGRGANVLAF.

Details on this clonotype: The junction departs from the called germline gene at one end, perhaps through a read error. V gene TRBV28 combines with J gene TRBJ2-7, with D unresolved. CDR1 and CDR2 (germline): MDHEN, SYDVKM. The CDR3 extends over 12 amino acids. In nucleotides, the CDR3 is TGTGCCAGCAGTTCCGGATCCTACGAGCAGTGCTTC. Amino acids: CASSSGSYEQCF.

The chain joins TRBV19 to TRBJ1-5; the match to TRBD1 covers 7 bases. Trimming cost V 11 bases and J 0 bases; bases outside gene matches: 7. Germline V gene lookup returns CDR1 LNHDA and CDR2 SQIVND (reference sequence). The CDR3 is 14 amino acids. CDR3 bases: TGTGCCTCAGGGGGTCGTCTTAGCAATCAGCCCCAGCATTTT. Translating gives CASGGRLSNQPQHF.

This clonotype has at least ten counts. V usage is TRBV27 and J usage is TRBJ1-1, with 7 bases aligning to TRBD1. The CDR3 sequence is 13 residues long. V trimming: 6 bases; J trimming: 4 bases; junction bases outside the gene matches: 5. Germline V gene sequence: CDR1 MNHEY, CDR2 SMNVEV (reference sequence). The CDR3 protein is CASRRGRLTEAFF. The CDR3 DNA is TGTGCCAGCAGGAGGGGGCGGCTCACTGAAGCTTTCTTT.

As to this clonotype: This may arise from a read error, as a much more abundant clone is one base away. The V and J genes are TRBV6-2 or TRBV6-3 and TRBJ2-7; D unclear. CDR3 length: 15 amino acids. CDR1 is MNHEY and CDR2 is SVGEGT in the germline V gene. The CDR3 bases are TGTGCCAGCAGTTACGCGGCCGTTAATTCCTACGGGCAGTACTTC. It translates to CASSYAAVNSYGQYF.

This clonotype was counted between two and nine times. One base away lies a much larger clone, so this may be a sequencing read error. The CDR3 reads CASSPTGPSYEQCF. DNA for the CDR3: TGTGCCAGCAGCCCAACAGGGCCCTCCTACGAGCAGTGCTTC. The chain links TRBV7-9 to TRBJ2-7, with D possibly being TRBD1 (6 bases). CDR3 length equals 14 residues. The germline V gene encodes CDR1 SEHNR and CDR2 FQNEAQ (reference sequence).

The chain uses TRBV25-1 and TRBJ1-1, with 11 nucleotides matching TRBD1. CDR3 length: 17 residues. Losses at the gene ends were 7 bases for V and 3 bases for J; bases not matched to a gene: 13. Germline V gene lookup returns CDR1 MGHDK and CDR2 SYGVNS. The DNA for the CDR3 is TGTGCCAGCATGCCCGCAGGTGGGACAGGGGGATACACTGAAGCTTTCTTT. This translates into CASMPAGGTGGYTEAFF.

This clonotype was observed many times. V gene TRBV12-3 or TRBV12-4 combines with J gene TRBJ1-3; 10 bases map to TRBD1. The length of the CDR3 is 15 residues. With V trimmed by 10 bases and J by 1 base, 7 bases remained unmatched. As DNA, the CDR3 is TGTGCCACCCGTGACAGGGGGCGATCTGGAAACACCATATATTTT. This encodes CATRDRGRSGNTIYF.